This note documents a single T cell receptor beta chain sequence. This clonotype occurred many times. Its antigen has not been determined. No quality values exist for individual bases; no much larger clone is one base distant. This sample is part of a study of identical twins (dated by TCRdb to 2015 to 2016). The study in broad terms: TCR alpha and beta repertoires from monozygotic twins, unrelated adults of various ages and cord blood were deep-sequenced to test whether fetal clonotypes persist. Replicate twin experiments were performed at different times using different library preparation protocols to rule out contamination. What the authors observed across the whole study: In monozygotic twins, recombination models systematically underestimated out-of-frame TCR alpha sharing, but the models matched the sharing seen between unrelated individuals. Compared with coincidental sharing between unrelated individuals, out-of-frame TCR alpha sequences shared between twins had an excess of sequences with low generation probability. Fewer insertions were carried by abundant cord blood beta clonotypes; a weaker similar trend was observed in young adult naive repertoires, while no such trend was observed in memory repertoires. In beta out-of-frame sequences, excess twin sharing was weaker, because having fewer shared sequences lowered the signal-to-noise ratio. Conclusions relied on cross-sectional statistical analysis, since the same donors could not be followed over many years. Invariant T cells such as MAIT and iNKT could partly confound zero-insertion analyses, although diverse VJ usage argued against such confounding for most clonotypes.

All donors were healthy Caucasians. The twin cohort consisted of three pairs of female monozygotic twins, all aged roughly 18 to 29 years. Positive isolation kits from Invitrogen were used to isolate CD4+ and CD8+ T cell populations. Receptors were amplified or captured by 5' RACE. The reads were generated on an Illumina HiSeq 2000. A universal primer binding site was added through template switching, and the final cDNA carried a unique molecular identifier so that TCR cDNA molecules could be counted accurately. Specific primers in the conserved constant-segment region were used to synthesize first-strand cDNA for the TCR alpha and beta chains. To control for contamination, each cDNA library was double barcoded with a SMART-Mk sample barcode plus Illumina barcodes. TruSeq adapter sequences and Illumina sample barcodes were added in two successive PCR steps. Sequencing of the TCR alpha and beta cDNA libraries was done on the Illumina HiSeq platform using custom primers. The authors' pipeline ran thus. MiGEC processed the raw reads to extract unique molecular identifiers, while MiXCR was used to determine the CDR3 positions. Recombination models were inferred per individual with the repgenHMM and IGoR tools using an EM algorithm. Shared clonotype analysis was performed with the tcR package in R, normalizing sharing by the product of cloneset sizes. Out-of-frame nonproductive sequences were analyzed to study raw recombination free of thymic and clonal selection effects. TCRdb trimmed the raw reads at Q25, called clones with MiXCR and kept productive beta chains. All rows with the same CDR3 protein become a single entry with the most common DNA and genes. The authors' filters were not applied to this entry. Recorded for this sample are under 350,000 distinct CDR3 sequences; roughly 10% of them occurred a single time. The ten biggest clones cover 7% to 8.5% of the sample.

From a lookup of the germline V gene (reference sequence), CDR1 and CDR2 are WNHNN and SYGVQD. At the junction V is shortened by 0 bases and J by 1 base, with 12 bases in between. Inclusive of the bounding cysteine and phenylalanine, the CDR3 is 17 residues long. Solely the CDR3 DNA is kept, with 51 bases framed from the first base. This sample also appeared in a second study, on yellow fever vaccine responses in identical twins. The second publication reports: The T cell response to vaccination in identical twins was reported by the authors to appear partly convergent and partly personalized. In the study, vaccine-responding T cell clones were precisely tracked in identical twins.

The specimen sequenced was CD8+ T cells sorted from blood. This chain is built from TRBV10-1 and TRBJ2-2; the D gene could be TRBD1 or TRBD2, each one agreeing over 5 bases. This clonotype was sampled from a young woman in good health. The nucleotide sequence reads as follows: TGCGCCAGCAGTGAGTCATGGGGGATCCTGAACACCGGGGAGCTGTTTTTT. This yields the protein CASSESWGILNTGELFF.